This T cell receptor beta chain was sequenced for a study of early T cells in non-severe SARS-CoV-2 infection. In the study overall: The study sequenced bulk RNA from unsorted whole blood, with chains unpaired.

Unique molecular identifiers (one per individual cDNA molecule) were attached. Using its own MiXCR run on the 5' RACE reads, TCRdb lists one record per CDR3 protein. The sample consists of approximately 89,000 distinct CDR3 sequences, roughly 13% of them appearing once. The CDR3 contains 16 residues. Germline CDR1 and CDR2: LGHNA and YNFKEQ. V was clipped by 4 bases and J by 3 bases; unmatched bases: 6. The source is an adult who was a healthcare worker with PCR-confirmed SARS-CoV-2 infection or an uninfected control (not recorded which). The chain carries TRBV4-2 and TRBJ2-2; 9 bases are a match to TRBD1. The sequenced sample consisted of whole blood. CDR3 in amino acids: CASSRTDRGDTGELFF. Here the CDR3 DNA reads TGTGCCAGCAGCCGAACGGACAGGGGTGACACCGGGGAGCTGTTTTTT.